The present entry profiles one T cell receptor beta chain with its context. The target of this receptor is not known. No much larger clone is present one base from it, and per-base qualities are unavailable. The time point label here, explained by the study, means: persistent/refractory GD, antithyroid drugs over 5 years with positive TRAb. For both TCR sequencing and RNA sequencing, RNA was extracted from PBMCs in TRIzol. The diagnosis of Graves' disease followed American Thyroid Association guidelines. Patients were recruited from an endocrinology department in Xi'an, China. From each patient, 7.5 to 9.5 milliliters of peripheral blood was collected into an EDTA anticoagulant tube. Ficoll Paque Plus density gradient separation was used to isolate PBMCs, and no further T cell sorting was done. RNA quality was checked with an Agilent 2100 Bioanalyzer and agarose gel, and concentration with a NanoDrop 2000.

This entry comes from a study of regulatory T cells in long-lasting Graves disease (dated by TCRdb to about 2021). About the investigation overall: Persistent Graves' disease meant more than 5 years of antithyroid drug treatment with TSH receptor autoantibodies that stayed positive. Patients with persistent Graves' disease were compared with patients with newly diagnosed Graves' disease using TCR sequencing and RNA sequencing of peripheral blood. The study was registered as a clinical trial and conducted in China. A total of around 33 samples were covered by TCR sequencing, comprising some 13 persistent and approximately 20 newly diagnosed Graves' disease patients. Antithyroid drugs had been taken for about 10.3 years on average by persistent Graves' disease patients in the clinical cohort. General conclusions and limits of the study: The small sample size was acknowledged by the authors as a limitation that may reduce accuracy. Preferential use of TRBV28, TRBJ1-2 and TRBJ2-5 was observed in persistent disease, whereas TRBV20-1 and TRBJ2-1 were favored in newly diagnosed disease. Sequencing and analysis were restricted to the TCR beta chain. More public clonotypes were shared among persistent patients (roughly 3,000) than among newly diagnosed patients (roughly 960). Peripheral blood alone was examined, since thyroid tissue, which constituted the primary lesion, could not be accessed. Lower TCR Shannon entropy and fewer highly expanded clones were observed in persistent Graves' disease patients than in newly diagnosed patients, which suggested clonal expansion.

The CDR3 goes from the cysteine to the phenylalanine over 17 residues. Just CDR3 DNA is preserved here, 51 bases in frame from base 1. The germline V gene sets CDR1 to MGHRA and CDR2 to YSYEKL. V is pared back by 0 bases and J by 0 bases, with 14 bases lying between the germline termini. Library generation was performed with multiplex PCR. For sequencing, an Illumina HiSeq 4000 was employed. TCR beta libraries were built with iRepertoire HTBI primers and Arm-PCR amplification of CDR3 regions. Gel purification was performed on PCR products prior to sequencing. The authors processed their data as follows. Gene usage analysis of CDR3 amino acid clonotypes used the roughly 60 TRBV and fewer than 15 TRBJ segments found across samples. Filtered high-quality paired reads were merged into contigs using COPE and FqMerger. BLAST was used to align contigs to the IMGT TRBV, TRBD and TRBJ reference genes, and CDR3 was defined following IMGT. Clonotypes above 0.1% frequency were classified as highly expanded clones. Shannon entropy served as the measure of repertoire diversity, while the Gini coefficient captured V-J evenness. A clonotype found in more than one individual was treated as public. The public reads were run again by TCRdb, first through fastp at Q25 and then through MiXCR, and only productive beta chains were kept. Merged by CDR3 protein, the rows form single entries marked with the most common genes and DNA. For this entry, the V and J calls and clone size follow TCRdb and not the study's own pipeline. The sample includes 350,000 to 450,000 distinct CDR3 sequences, with more than 20% observed a single time. The ten largest clones capture about 27% of the sample.

The chain uses TRBV4-1 and TRBJ1-1; no D gene call is confident. Source: peripheral blood mononuclear cells (PBMCs), taken when the disease was refractory, from a patient treated with antithyroid drugs. This receptor was identified in a woman between 35 and 50 years old with Graves disease. Donor details come from another sample of the same person, matched by shared clones. In nucleotide form, the sequence is TGCGCCAGCAGCCAAGAACGGGCCAGAACTTTGAACACTGAAGCTTTCTTT. This sequence encodes CASSQERARTLNTEAFF.